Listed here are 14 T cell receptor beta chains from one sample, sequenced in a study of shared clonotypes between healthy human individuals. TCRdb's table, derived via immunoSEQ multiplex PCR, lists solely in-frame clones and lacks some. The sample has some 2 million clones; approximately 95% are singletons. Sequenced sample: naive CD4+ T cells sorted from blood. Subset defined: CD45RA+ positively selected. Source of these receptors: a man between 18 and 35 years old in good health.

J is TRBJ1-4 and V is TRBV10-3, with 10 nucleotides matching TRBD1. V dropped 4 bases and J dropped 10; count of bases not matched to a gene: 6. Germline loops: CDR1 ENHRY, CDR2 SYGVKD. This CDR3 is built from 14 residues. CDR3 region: CAISGGDRGAKLFF. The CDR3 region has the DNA TGTGCCATCAGTGGAGGGGACAGGGGAGCAAAACTGTTTTTT.

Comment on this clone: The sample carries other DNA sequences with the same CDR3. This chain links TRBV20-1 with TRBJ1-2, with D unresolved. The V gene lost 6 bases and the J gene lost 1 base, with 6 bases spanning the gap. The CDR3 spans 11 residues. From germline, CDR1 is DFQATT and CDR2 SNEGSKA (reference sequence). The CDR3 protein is CSAGLNYGYTF. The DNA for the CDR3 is TGCAGTGCCGGGCTTAACTATGGCTACACCTTC.

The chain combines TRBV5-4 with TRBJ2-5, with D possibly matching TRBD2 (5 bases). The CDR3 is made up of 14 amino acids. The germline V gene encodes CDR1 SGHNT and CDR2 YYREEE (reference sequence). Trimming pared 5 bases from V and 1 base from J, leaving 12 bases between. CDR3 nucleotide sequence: TGTGCCAGCAGTGTTACCGGGGTCCAAGAGACCCAGTACTTC. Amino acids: CASSVTGVQETQYF.

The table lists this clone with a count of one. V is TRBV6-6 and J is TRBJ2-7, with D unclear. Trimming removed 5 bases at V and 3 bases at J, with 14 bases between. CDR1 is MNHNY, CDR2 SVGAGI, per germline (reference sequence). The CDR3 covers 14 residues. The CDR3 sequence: CASSPTDLGYEQYF. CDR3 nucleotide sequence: TGTGCCAGCAGTCCAACGGATCTAGGCTACGAGCAGTACTTC.

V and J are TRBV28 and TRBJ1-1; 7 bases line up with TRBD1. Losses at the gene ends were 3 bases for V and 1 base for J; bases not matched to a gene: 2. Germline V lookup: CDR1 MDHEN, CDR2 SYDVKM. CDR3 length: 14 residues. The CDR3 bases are TGTGCCAGCAGTTTGGGACAGTCGAACACTGAAGCTTTCTTT. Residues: CASSLGQSNTEAFF. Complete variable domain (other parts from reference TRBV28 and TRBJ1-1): DVKVTQSSRYLVKRTGEKVFLECVQDMDHENMFWYRQDPGLGLRLIYFSYDVKMKEKGDIPEGYSVSREKKERFSLILESASTNQTSMYLCASSLGQSNTEAFFGQGTRLTVV.

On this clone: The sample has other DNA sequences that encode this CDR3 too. DNA for the CDR3: TGCGCCAGCAGCTTGGAAGGGGGCCGGATGAACACTGAAGCTTTCTTT. It is translated as CASSLEGGRMNTEAFF. The V gene is TRBV5-1, the J gene TRBJ1-1; 7 bases are shared with TRBD1. Unmatched junction bases numbered 5, after V lost 0 bases and J lost 0 bases. The CDR3 is 16 amino acids. CDR1 SGHRS and CDR2 YFSETQ come from the germline V gene.

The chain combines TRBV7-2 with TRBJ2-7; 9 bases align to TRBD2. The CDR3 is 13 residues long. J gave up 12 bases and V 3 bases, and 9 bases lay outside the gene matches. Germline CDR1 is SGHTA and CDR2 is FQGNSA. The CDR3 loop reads CASSFSGSPKAYF. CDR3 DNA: TGTGCCAGCAGCTTTAGCGGGAGTCCCAAGGCGTACTTC.

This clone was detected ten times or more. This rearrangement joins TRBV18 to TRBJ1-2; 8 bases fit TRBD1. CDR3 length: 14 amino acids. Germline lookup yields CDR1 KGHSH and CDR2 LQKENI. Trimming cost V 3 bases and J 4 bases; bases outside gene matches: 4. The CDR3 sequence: CASSPQDRGYGYTF. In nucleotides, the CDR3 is TGTGCCAGCTCACCGCAAGACAGGGGCTATGGCTACACCTTC.

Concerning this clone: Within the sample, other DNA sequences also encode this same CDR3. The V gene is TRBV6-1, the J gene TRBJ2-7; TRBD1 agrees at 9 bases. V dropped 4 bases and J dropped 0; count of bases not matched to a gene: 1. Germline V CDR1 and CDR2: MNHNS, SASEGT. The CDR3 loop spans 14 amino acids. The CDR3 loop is CASSATGGSYEQYF. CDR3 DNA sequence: TGTGCCAGCAGTGCGACAGGGGGCTCCTACGAGCAGTACTTC.

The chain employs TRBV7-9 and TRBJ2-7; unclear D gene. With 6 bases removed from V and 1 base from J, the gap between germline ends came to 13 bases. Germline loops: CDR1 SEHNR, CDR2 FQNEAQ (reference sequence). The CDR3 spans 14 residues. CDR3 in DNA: TGTGCCAGCAGTTCGGTGGCTGGGTCCTACGAGCAGTACTTC. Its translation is CASSSVAGSYEQYF. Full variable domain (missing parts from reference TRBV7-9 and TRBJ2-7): DTGVSQNPRHKITKRGQNVTFRCDPISEHNRLYWYRQTLGQGPEFLTYFQNEAQLEKSRLLSDRFSAERPKGSFSTLEIQRTEQGDSAMYLCASSSVAGSYEQYFGPGTRLTVT.

As DNA, the CDR3 is TGTGCCAGCAGCACCCCGGAAAGGGGGGAGACCCAGTACTTC. The encoded protein is CASSTPERGETQYF. The genes are TRBV7-2 and TRBJ2-5; D possibly corresponds to TRBD1 (6 bases). This CDR3 region has 14 residues. Germline CDR1 reads SGHTA; CDR2 reads FQGNSA. Trimming took off 5 bases at V and 5 bases at J, with 15 bases between the two ends.

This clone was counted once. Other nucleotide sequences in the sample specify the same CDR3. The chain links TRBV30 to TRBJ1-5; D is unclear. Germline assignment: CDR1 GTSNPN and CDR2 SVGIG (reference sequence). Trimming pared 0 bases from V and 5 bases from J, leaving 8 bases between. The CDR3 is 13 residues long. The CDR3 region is CAWSVGGDQPQHF. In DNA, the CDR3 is TGTGCCTGGAGTGTAGGCGGTGATCAGCCCCAGCATTTT.

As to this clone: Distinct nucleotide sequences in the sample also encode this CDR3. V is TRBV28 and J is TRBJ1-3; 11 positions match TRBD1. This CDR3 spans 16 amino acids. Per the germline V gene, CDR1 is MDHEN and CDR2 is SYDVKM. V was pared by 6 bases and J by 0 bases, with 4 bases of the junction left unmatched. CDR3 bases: TGTGCCAGCAGCACCGGGACAGGGGGCTCTGGAAACACCATATATTTT. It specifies CASSTGTGGSGNTIYF. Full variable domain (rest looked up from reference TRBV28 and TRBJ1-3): DVKVTQSSRYLVKRTGEKVFLECVQDMDHENMFWYRQDPGLGLRLIYFSYDVKMKEKGDIPEGYSVSREKKERFSLILESASTNQTSMYLCASSTGTGGSGNTIYFGEGSWLTVV.

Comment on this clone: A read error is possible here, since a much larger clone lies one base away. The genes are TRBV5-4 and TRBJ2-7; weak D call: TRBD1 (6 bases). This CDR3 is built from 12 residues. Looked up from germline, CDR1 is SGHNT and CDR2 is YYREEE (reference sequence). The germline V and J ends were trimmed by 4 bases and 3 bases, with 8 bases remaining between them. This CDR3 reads CASSTQGYEQYF. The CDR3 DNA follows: TGTGCCAGCAGCACACAGGGCTACGAGCAGTACTTC.